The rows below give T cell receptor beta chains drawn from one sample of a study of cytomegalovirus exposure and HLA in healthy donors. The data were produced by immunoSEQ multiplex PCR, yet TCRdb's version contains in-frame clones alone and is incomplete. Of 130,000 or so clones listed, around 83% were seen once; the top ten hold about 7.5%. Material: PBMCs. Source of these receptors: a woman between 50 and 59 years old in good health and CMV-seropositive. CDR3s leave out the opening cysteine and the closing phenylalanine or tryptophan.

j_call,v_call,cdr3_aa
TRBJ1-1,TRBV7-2,ASSSQVNTEAF
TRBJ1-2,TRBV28,ASSSLDRGPLLYGYT
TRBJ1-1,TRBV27,ASSRGLGTEAF
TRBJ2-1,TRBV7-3,ASSLTENRGDYNEQF
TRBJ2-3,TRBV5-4,ASSLGGASGVTDTQY
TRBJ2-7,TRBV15,ATSRGQGVTSYEQY
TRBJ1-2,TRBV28,ASSLLGTGGGYT
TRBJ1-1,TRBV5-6,ASSFQIRGSEAF
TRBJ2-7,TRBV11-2,ASSPGGAYEQY
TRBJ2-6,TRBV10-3,AMGSGTGGRHGANVLT
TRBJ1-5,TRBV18,ASSPRTGRLDQPQH
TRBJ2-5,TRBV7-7,ASSPRRGFGETQY
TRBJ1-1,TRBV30,AWSVDYTEAF
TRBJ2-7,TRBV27,ASRGWSGRGSYEQY
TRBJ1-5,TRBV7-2,ASSPAEIQPQH
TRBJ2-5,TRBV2,ASSYSGGGPRAQY
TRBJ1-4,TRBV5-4,ASSTGGAGNEKLF
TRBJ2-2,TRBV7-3,ASSSPWGDDTGELF
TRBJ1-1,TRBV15,ATSQGGEAHTEAF
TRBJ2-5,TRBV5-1,ASSLSNGGPETQY
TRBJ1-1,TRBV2,ASTLDRQNTEAF
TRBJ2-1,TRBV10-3,ASSWFRRGFVDEQF
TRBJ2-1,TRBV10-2,ASGDYHNEQF
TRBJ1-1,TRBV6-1,ASSPSTIGELSAF
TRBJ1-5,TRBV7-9,ASSFSDQPQH
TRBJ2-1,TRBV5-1,ASSSTSSNEQF
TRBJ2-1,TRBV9,ASSPGRVPLGDEQF
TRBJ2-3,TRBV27,ASSFRSVHTDTQY
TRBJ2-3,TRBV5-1,ASSRLPSTDTQY
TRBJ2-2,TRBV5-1,ASSFGGTGELF
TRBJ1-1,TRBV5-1,ASSSQGSTEAF
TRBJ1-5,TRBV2,ASTTGTGYQPQH
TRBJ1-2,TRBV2,ASGTGDSANYGYT
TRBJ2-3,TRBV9,ASSWRLVPDTQY
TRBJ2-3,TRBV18,ASSLNRGADTQY
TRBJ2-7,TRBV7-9,ASSLDSGTGFVHEQY
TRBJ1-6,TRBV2,ASSVDRGTPLH
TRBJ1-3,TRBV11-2,ASSSGESGNTIY
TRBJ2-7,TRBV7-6,ASSLGGTTYEQY
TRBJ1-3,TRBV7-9,ASSSSAGAWTIY
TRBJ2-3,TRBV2,ASSTIQGTDTQY
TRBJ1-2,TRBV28,ASRVRDGYT
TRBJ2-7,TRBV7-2,ASSELAGGVGEQY
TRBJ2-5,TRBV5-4,ASSLGIAGGLRETQY
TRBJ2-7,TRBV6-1,ASSEGLSYEQY
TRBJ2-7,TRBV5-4,ASSRGSGNPYEQY
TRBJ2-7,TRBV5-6,ASSFGTSGGSAYEQY
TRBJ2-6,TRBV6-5,ASSRTTGANVLT
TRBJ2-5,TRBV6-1,ATTTGIRETQY
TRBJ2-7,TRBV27,ASSLLGGAGEQY
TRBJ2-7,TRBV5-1,ASSRDRANYEQY
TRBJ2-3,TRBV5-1,ASTIDGVTDTQY
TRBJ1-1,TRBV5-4,ASSYPENTEAF